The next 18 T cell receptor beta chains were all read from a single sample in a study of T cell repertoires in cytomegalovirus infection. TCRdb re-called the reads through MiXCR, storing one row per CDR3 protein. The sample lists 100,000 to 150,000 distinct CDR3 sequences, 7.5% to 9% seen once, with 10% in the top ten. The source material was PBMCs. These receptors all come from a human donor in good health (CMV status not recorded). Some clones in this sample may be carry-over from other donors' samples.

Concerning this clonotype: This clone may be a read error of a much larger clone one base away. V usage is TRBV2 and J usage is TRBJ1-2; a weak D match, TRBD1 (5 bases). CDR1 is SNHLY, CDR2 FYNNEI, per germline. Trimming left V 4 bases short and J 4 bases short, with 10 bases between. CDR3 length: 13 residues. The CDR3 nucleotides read TGTGCCAGCAGTGTTGGGACTACCTATGGCTACACCTTC. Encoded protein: CASSVGTTYGYTF.

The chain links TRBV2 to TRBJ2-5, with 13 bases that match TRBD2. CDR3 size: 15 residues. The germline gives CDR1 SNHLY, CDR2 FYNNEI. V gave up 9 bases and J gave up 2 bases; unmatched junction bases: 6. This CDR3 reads CARRLAGGSQETQYF. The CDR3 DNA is TGTGCCAGGCGACTAGCGGGGGGTAGTCAAGAGACCCAGTACTTC.

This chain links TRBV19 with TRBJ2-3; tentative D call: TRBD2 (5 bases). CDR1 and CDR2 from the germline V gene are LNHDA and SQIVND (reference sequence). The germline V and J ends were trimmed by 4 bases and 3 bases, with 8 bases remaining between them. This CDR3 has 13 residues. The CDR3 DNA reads TGTGCCAGTAGTAAGTCGGGAACAGATACGCAGTATTTT. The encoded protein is CASSKSGTDTQYF.

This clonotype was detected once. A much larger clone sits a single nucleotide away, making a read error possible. The CDR3 reads CATVAGANVLTF. The CDR3 DNA reads TGTGCCACAGTGGCTGGGGCCAACGTCCTGACTTTC. V is TRBV10-3 and J is TRBJ2-6, with D unclear. The CDR3 runs 12 residues. The germline V gene encodes CDR1 ENHRY and CDR2 SYGVKD. V shed 10 bases and J shed 2 bases, with 6 bases lying between them.

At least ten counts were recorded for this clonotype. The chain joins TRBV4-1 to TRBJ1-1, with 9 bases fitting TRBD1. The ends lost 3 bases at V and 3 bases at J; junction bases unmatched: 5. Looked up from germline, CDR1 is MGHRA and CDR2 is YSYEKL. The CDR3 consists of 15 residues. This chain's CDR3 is CASSHPTGGYTEAFF. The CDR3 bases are TGCGCCAGCAGCCACCCCACAGGGGGCTACACTGAAGCTTTCTTT.

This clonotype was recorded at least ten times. The CDR3: CASSQPDRATGELFF. CDR3 sequence (DNA): TGTGCCAGCAGCCAACCAGACAGGGCCACCGGGGAGCTGTTTTTT. This chain connects TRBV4-2 to TRBJ2-2; 7 nucleotides match TRBD1. The CDR3 loop spans 15 amino acids. V trimming: 2 bases; J trimming: 4 bases; junction bases outside the gene matches: 4. Germline-derived CDR1 and CDR2 are LGHNA and YNFKEQ.

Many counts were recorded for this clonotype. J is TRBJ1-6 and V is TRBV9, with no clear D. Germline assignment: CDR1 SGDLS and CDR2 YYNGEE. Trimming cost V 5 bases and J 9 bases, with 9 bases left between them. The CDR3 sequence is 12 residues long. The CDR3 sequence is CASSTGSSPLHF. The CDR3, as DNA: TGTGCCAGCAGTACGGGATCTTCACCCCTCCACTTT. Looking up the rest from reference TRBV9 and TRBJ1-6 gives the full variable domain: DSGVTQTPKHLITATGQRVTLRCSPRSGDLSVYWYQQSLDQGLQFLIQYYNGEERAKGNILERFSAQQFPDLHSELNLSSLELGDSALYFCASSTGSSPLHFGNGTRLTVT.

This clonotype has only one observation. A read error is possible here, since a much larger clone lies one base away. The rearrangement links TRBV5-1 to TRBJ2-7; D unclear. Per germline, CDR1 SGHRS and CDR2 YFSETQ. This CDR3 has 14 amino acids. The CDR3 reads CANSFGGTFAEQYF. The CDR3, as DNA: TGCGCCAACAGCTTCGGTGGCACCTTCGCCGAGCAGTACTTC.

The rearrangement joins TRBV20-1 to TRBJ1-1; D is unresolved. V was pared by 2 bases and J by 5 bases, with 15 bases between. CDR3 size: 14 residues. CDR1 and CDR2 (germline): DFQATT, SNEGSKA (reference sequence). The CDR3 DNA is TGCAGTGCTAGACCTTGGGGTTCAAATACTGAAGCTTTCTTT. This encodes CSARPWGSNTEAFF.

CDR3 in DNA: TGTGCCAGCCAGCAACAGGGGGAGCAGTTCTTC. Translation: CASQQQGEQFF. The V and J genes are TRBV2 and TRBJ2-1, with TRBD1 identical over 7 bases. CDR3 size: 11 residues. Germline CDR1 is SNHLY and CDR2 is FYNNEI. Trimming took 8 bases from V and 10 from J; bases not matched to a gene: 5. Full variable domain (outside the CDR3, taken from reference TRBV2 and TRBJ2-1): EPEVTQTPSHQVTQMGQEVILRCVPISNHLYFYWYRQILGQKVEFLVSFYNNEISEKSEIFDDQFSVERPDGSNFTLKIRSTKLEDSAMYFCASQQQGEQFFGPGTRLTVL.

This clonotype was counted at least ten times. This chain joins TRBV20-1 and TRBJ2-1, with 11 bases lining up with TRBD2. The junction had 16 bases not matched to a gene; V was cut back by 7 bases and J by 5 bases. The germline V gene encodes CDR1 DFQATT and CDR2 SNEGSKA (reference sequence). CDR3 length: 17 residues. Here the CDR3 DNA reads TGCAGTGTTCCCGGGACTAGCGGATTTATGGGTAACAATGAGCAGTTCTTC. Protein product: CSVPGTSGFMGNNEQFF.

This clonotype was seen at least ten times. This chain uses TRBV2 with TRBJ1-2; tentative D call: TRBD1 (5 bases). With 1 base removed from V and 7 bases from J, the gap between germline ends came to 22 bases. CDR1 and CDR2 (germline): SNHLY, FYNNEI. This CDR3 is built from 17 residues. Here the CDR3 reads CASSEGGTSLNFSGYTF. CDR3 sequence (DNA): TGTGCCAGCAGTGAAGGGGGGACTAGCTTAAACTTCTCTGGCTACACCTTC.

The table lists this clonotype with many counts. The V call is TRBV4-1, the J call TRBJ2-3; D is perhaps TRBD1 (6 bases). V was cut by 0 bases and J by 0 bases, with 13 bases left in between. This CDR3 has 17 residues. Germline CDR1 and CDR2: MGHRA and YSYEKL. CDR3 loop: CASSQEGTRGSTDTQYF. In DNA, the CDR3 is TGCGCCAGCAGCCAAGAAGGGACACGGGGCAGCACAGATACGCAGTATTTT.

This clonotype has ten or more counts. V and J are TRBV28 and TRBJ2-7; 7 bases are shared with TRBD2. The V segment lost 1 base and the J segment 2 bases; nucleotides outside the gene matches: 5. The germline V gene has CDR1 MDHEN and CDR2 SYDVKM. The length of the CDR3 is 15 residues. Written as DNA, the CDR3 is TGTGCCAGCAGTTTATCGGCGGGGGAGACCTACGAGCAGTACTTC. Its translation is CASSLSAGETYEQYF.

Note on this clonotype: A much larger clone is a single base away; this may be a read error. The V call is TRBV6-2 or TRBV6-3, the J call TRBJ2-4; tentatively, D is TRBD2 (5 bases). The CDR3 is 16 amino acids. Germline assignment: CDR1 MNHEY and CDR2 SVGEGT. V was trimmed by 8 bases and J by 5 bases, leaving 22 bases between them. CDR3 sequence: CASQTDARRRENIQYF. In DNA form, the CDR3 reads TGTGCCAGCCAAACGGACGCGCGACGGCGGGAAAACATTCAGTACTTC.

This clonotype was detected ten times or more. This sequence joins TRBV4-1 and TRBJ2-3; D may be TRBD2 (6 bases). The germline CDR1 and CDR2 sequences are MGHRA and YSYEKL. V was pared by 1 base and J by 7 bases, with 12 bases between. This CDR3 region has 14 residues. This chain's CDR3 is CASSQGPGEHTQYF. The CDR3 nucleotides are TGCGCCAGCAGCCAAGGCCCGGGGGAGCATACGCAGTATTTT.

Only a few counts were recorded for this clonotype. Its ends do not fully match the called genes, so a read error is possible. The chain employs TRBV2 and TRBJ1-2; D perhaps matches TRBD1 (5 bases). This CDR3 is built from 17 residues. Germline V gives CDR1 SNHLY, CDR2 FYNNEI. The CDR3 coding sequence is TGTGCCAGCAGGGAAGGAGGCGGCGGGACCCCTATGGGGGGCTACACCTTC. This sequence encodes CASREGGGGTPMGGYTF.

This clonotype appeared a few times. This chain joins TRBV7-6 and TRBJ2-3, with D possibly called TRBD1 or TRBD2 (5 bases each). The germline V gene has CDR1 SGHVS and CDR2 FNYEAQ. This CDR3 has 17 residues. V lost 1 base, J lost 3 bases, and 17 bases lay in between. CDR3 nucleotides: TGTGCCAGCAGCTTAGATTCCGGGACCCTTGGAACAGATACGCAGTATTTT. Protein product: CASSLDSGTLGTDTQYF.